A single sample is the source of the 8 T cell receptor beta chains below, sequenced in a study of human T cells and chemical hapten exposure. TCRdb itself ran the RACE reads through MiXCR, one entry per CDR3 protein. The table records around 99,000 distinct CDR3 sequences, about an eighth of them present only once. The time point denotes: patch test 1, 2 weeks after DPC sensitization. Treatment given: therapeutic diphenylcyclopropenone sensitization with weekly scalp DPC. The material was whole blood, obtained in connection with sensitization to the hapten diphenylcyclopropenone (DPC). Receptor source: a woman aged 40 to 50 with alopecia areata. Some clones in this sample may be carry-over from other donors' samples.

This clonotype appeared many times. The J gene is TRBJ1-5, the V gene TRBV20-1; D is possibly TRBD1 (5 bases). Germline V CDR1 and CDR2: DFQATT, SNEGSKA (reference sequence). This CDR3 comprises 14 residues. Trimming shortened V by 1 base and J by 6 bases, and 13 bases separated the two germline ends. CDR3 sequence: CSARGGREAQPQHF. For the CDR3, the DNA is TGCAGTGCTAGAGGAGGCAGGGAGGCTCAGCCCCAGCATTTT.

The V call is TRBV6-2 or TRBV6-3, the J call TRBJ2-1, with D possibly matching TRBD2 (5 bases). V shed 2 bases and J shed 9 bases, with 8 bases lying between them. CDR1 MNHEY and CDR2 SVGEGT come from the germline V gene. The CDR3 runs to 12 residues. The CDR3 coding sequence is TGTGCCAGCAGTTACGTTCGGGGTGAGCAGTTCTTC. Its protein is CASSYVRGEQFF.

This clonotype was picked up a small number of times. V is TRBV27 and J is TRBJ2-7; 7 bases are a match to TRBD1. The V segment lost 6 bases and the J segment 4 bases; nucleotides outside the gene matches: 12. Germline V gives CDR1 MNHEY, CDR2 SMNVEV (reference sequence). The length of the CDR3 is 15 residues. The CDR3 DNA is TGTGCCAGCAGGAAGGGGGCGACGGTCCCATACGAGCAGTACTTC. Amino acids: CASRKGATVPYEQYF.

This clonotype was detected a few times. The chain has TRBV6-4 and TRBJ1-2; unclear D gene. Per the germline V gene, CDR1 is MRHNA and CDR2 is SNTAGT. The CDR3 is 12 amino acids. Trimming removed 2 bases from V and 13 bases from J, with 14 bases in between. CDR3 in DNA: TGTGCCAGCAGTGACAACACACGCCCGGCCACCTTC. Amino acids: CASSDNTRPATF.

This clonotype was counted ten times or more. The chain links TRBV24-1 to TRBJ1-1; the D is unclear. V shed 3 bases and J shed 7 bases, with 14 bases lying between them. Germline V gene data show CDR1 as KGHDR and CDR2 as SFDVKD. The CDR3 consists of 14 residues. CDR3 sequence (DNA): TGTGCCACCAGTGATCCGGGGAAAGACGGTGAAGCTTTCTTT. Its protein is CATSDPGKDGEAFF.

The sample holds a few counts of this clonotype. The rearrangement joins TRBV20-1 to TRBJ2-3; D remains unclear. V gave up 7 bases and J gave up 5 bases, with 10 bases separating them. CDR1 and CDR2 (germline): DFQATT, SNEGSKA (reference sequence). This CDR3 is built from 11 residues. In DNA, the CDR3 is TGCAGTGTTTCCGAACGAGATACGCAGTATTTT. Translating gives CSVSERDTQYF.

This clonotype has at least ten counts. CDR3 amino acids: CASSYITGETEAFF. The CDR3, as DNA: TGTGCCAGCAGCTATATAACAGGGGAAACTGAAGCTTTCTTT. V usage is TRBV6-1 and J usage is TRBJ1-1, with 7 positions matching TRBD1. The CDR3 consists of 14 residues. Germline V gene sequence: CDR1 MNHNS, CDR2 SASEGT. V trimming: 6 bases; J trimming: 5 bases; junction bases outside the gene matches: 9.

Ten or more counts support this clonotype. The chain recombines TRBV29-1 with TRBJ2-2; D not resolved. V lost 1 base, J lost 2 bases, and 2 bases lay in between. Looked up from germline, CDR1 is SQVTM and CDR2 is ANQGSEA. The CDR3 contains 12 residues. CDR3 residues: CSVEGNTGELFF. The DNA for the CDR3 is TGCAGCGTTGAAGGCAACACCGGGGAGCTGTTTTTT.